The 7 T cell receptor beta chains reported below all come from one sample, sequenced in a study of vaccination and CD4 T cells after COVID-19. The sample's treatment: roughly 10-day PBMC culture with coronavirus spike peptide pools or control peptides (ViraFEST assay). Their cognate antigens are unknown. An Oncomine TCR Beta short-read assay was used to sequence the DNA from cultured CD4+ T cells. TCRdb fed the PCR reads into MiXCR, producing one record per CDR3 protein. Seen here are under 15,000 distinct CDR3 sequences, approximately 58% observed once, and the top ten hold approximately 12%. Sequencing was carried out using CD4+ T cells from blood, cultured in vitro. Receptor source: a human donor who had recovered from COVID-19.

This clonotype was counted a single time. The CDR3 spells CASSREETQYF. The CDR3 DNA is TGTGCCAGCTCTCGGGAAGAGACCCAGTACTTC. The chain joins TRBV6-2 or TRBV6-3 to TRBJ2-5; D gene unclear. V was clipped by 8 bases and J by 3 bases, with 7 bases between them. Germline-derived CDR1 and CDR2 are MNHEY and SVGEGT. The CDR3 consists of 11 residues.

This clonotype was observed a single time. The chain carries TRBV20-1 and TRBJ2-2; the D is unclear. V lost 3 bases and J lost 1, with 3 bases in between. This CDR3 comprises 12 residues. Per germline, CDR1 DFQATT and CDR2 SNEGSKA (reference sequence). In nucleotides, the CDR3 is TGCAGTGCTAGGGGGAACACCGGGGAGCTGTTTTTT. It encodes CSARGNTGELFF.

The CDR3 bases are TGTGCCAGCAGCTTTGGTGCTGAGACTGGCTATGGCTACACCTTC. It is translated as CASSFGAETGYGYTF. The chain has TRBV9 and TRBJ1-2; no reliable D call. V shed 4 bases and J shed 4 bases, with 17 bases lying between them. The CDR3 length is 15 residues. The germline gives CDR1 SGDLS, CDR2 YYNGEE.

The chain recombines TRBV18 with TRBJ1-2; D unresolved. V lost 0 bases to trimming and J lost 13 bases, with 12 bases between them. From germline, CDR1 is KGHSH and CDR2 LQKENI. This CDR3 comprises 12 residues. The CDR3 DNA is TGTGCCAGCTCACCACCCAGGTCGTCGGCCACCTTC. Translated, it gives CASSPPRSSATF.

CDR3 sequence reads: CASSFSSGLAGGNYEQYF. CDR3 nucleotide sequence: TGTGCCAGCAGTTTCAGTTCGGGACTAGCGGGAGGGAACTACGAGCAGTACTTC. V and J are TRBV6-5 and TRBJ2-7, with 16 nucleotides matching TRBD2. Germline loops: CDR1 MNHEY, CDR2 SVGAGI. V was clipped by 4 bases and J by 3 bases; unmatched bases: 9. The CDR3 length is 18 residues.

The V gene is TRBV12-3 or TRBV12-4, the J gene TRBJ2-7; perhaps TRBD1 as D (5 bases). The germline V and J ends were trimmed by 1 base and 7 bases, with 8 bases remaining between them. This CDR3 is 12 amino acids long. The CDR3 here is CASSLVGQEQYF. The DNA of the CDR3 is TGTGCCAGCAGTTTAGTGGGGCAGGAGCAGTACTTC.

This clonotype was observed a single time. The chain combines TRBV18 with TRBJ1-1, with 8 bases aligning to TRBD1. Germline-derived CDR1 and CDR2 are KGHSH and LQKENI. CDR3 length: 15 amino acids. Trimming at V came to 7 bases and at J to 3 bases, leaving 10 bases not matched to a gene. The CDR3 nucleotides read TGTGCCAGCTTTTTAACGCAGGGGGCGGACACTGAAGCTTTCTTT. Translating it yields CASFLTQGADTEAFF.